Sequencing of this TCR beta chain was carried out in a study of blood T cell repertoires in COVID-19. For the study at large: Collection of acute and convalescent COVID-19 samples took place in the United States, Italy and Spain. PBMCs, B-cell-depleted T cells, or T cells provided the cDNA or gDNA that made up the material.

The V gene end was trimmed by 4 bases and the J gene end by 0 bases; junction bases not matched to a gene: 16. The length of the CDR3 is 19 residues. Germline assignment: CDR1 SGHRS and CDR2 YFSETQ. This clone appeared once. Authors' data handling: Amplified reference gene primers provided the basis for estimating nucleated cell counts. Assay used: immunoSEQ multiplex PCR; TCRdb lists only in-frame clones, some missing. That table supplies the V and J calls and clone size; D and trimming were determined from the DNA. The repertoire holds about 180,000 clones, with 70% to 90% as singletons. The chain is built from TRBV5-1 and TRBJ2-7, with TRBD2 matching 10 bases. The source material was peripheral blood. The sequence derives from a human donor with active or convalescent COVID-19. The donor label of this sample is uncertain. CDR3 region: CASSKNSLAGVLISYEQYF. CDR3 in DNA: TGCGCCAGCAGCAAGAACTCCCTAGCGGGAGTGCTCATCTCCTACGAGCAGTACTTC.